These T cell receptor beta chains were read from a single sample in a study of radiotherapy plus CTLA-4 blockade in lung cancer. Clones were sequenced by immunoSEQ multiplex PCR, and TCRdb holds only the in-frame ones, with some missing. The table records approximately 89,000 clones, over 70% of them present only once. Sequencing was performed on peripheral blood, taken from a patient treated with radiotherapy plus ipilimumab. These receptors all stem from a human donor with non-small cell lung cancer who had a partial response to radiotherapy plus ipilimumab. Some clones in this sample may be carry-over from other donors' samples. Each CDR3 is given with its conserved first and last residue. Fields, in order: D gene, clone size, V gene, J gene, CDR3 protein, CDR3 DNA. The D gene is left open where the match is weak. Some rows mark clone size as missing; the rest say once, few, many or name a class of expanded clone.

d_call: TRBD1
clone_size: once
v_call: TRBV12-5
j_call: TRBJ1-5
cdr3_aa: CASGLAGTAGGSNQPQHF
cdr3_nt: TGTGCTAGTGGTTTGGCTGGGACAGCTGGGGGGAGCAATCAGCCCCAGCATTTT

d_call: NA
clone_size: NA
v_call: TRBV28
j_call: TRBJ1-1
cdr3_aa: CASSSQNTEAFF
cdr3_nt: TGTGCCAGCAGTTCCCAAAACACTGAAGCTTTCTTT

d_call: TRBD2
clone_size: NA
v_call: TRBV28
j_call: TRBJ2-1
cdr3_aa: CASSPPGGAYNEQFF
cdr3_nt: TGTGCCAGCAGTCCGCCGGGAGGTGCCTACAATGAGCAGTTCTTC

d_call: TRBD1
clone_size: NA
v_call: TRBV30
j_call: TRBJ1-5
cdr3_aa: CAWSVPRTGEDQPQHF
cdr3_nt: TGTGCCTGGAGTGTACCTCGGACAGGGGAGGATCAGCCCCAGCATTTT

d_call: NA
clone_size: NA
v_call: TRBV4-1
j_call: TRBJ1-2
cdr3_aa: CASSQPAAANYGYTF
cdr3_nt: TGCGCCAGCAGCCAACCCGCGGCAGCTAACTATGGCTACACCTTC

d_call: TRBD2
clone_size: NA
v_call: TRBV28
j_call: TRBJ2-7
cdr3_aa: CASSLWSSGSYEQYF
cdr3_nt: TGTGCCAGCAGTTTATGGTCTAGCGGGAGCTACGAGCAGTACTTC

d_call: NA
clone_size: NA
v_call: TRBV7-9
j_call: TRBJ2-7
cdr3_aa: CASSIQPYEQYF
cdr3_nt: TGTGCCAGCAGCATACAGCCCTACGAGCAGTACTTC

d_call: TRBD2
clone_size: NA
v_call: TRBV6-1
j_call: TRBJ2-1
cdr3_aa: CASTFSGRANNEQFF
cdr3_nt: TGTGCCAGCACCTTTAGCGGGAGGGCAAACAATGAGCAGTTCTTC

d_call: TRBD2
clone_size: NA
v_call: TRBV7-3
j_call: TRBJ2-7
cdr3_aa: CASSSSGGGAYEQYF
cdr3_nt: TGTGCCAGCAGTTCCTCCGGGGGAGGGGCCTACGAGCAGTACTTC

d_call: TRBD1
clone_size: few
v_call: TRBV2
j_call: TRBJ1-6
cdr3_aa: CANSRTGGSPLHF
cdr3_nt: TGTGCCAACTCGCGGACAGGGGGTTCACCCCTCCACTTT

d_call: NA
clone_size: NA
v_call: TRBV5-1
j_call: TRBJ2-3
cdr3_aa: CASSTYTEATDTQYF
cdr3_nt: TGCGCCAGCAGCACCTATACCGAAGCAACAGATACGCAGTATTTT

d_call: NA
clone_size: NA
v_call: TRBV5-4
j_call: TRBJ2-2
cdr3_aa: CASSFQGSGELFF
cdr3_nt: TGTGCCAGCAGCTTCCAGGGCTCCGGGGAGCTGTTTTTT

d_call: NA
clone_size: NA
v_call: TRBV7-9
j_call: TRBJ1-2
cdr3_aa: CSLEGGTYGYTF
cdr3_nt: TGTAGCTTGGAGGGCGGTACCTATGGCTACACCTTC

d_call: TRBD1
clone_size: NA
v_call: TRBV25-1
j_call: TRBJ2-7
cdr3_aa: CASSLTGWGAYEQYF
cdr3_nt: TGTGCCAGCAGCCTGACAGGGTGGGGAGCCTACGAGCAGTACTTC

d_call: NA
clone_size: few
v_call: TRBV5-8
j_call: TRBJ1-6
cdr3_aa: CASIKGGNSPLHF
cdr3_nt: TGTGCCAGCATTAAAGGCGGTAATTCACCCCTCCACTTT

d_call: TRBD2
clone_size: NA
v_call: TRBV7-9
j_call: TRBJ2-5
cdr3_aa: CASSLGASGRAAQYF
cdr3_nt: TGTGCCAGCAGCTTAGGGGCTAGCGGGCGTGCGGCCCAGTACTTC

d_call: TRBD2
clone_size: NA
v_call: TRBV7-3
j_call: TRBJ2-3
cdr3_aa: CASSLWGGGTDTQYF
cdr3_nt: TGTGCCAGCAGCTTGTGGGGGGGTGGCACAGATACGCAGTATTTT

d_call: TRBD1
clone_size: NA
v_call: TRBV6-1
j_call: TRBJ1-3
cdr3_aa: CASSEQQGISGNTIYF
cdr3_nt: TGTGCCAGCAGTGAACAACAGGGGATCTCTGGAAACACCATATATTTT

d_call: TRBD1
clone_size: NA
v_call: TRBV9
j_call: TRBJ1-2
cdr3_aa: CASSVGAGRGNGYTF
cdr3_nt: TGTGCCAGCAGCGTAGGAGCTGGCAGGGGGAATGGCTACACCTTC

d_call: TRBD1
clone_size: few
v_call: TRBV6-5
j_call: TRBJ1-3
cdr3_aa: CASSWDSTLGNTIYF
cdr3_nt: TGTGCCAGCAGCTGGGACAGCACACTCGGAAACACCATATATTTT

d_call: NA
clone_size: few
v_call: TRBV21-1
j_call: TRBJ1-5
cdr3_aa: CASRRQGYCNQPQHF
cdr3_nt: TGTGCCAGCAGGCGACAGGGGTACTGCAATCAGCCCCAGCATTTT

d_call: TRBD1
clone_size: few
v_call: TRBV19
j_call: TRBJ1-5
cdr3_aa: CASKGGLGRTSNQPQHF
cdr3_nt: TGTGCCAGTAAAGGGGGCCTGGGCAGGACTTCCAATCAGCCCCAGCATTTT

d_call: NA
clone_size: NA
v_call: TRBV4-1
j_call: TRBJ2-4
cdr3_aa: CASSQAPTANIQYF
cdr3_nt: TGCGCCAGCAGCCAAGCCCCGACAGCAAACATTCAGTACTTC

d_call: TRBD1
clone_size: NA
v_call: TRBV9
j_call: TRBJ1-6
cdr3_aa: CASRAEDRRNSPLHF
cdr3_nt: TGTGCCAGCAGGGCAGAGGACAGGCGAAATTCACCCCTCCACTTT

d_call: TRBD1
clone_size: NA
v_call: TRBV6-1
j_call: TRBJ2-1
cdr3_aa: CASQRQGVDNEQFF
cdr3_nt: TGTGCCAGCCAAAGACAGGGGGTCGACAATGAGCAGTTCTTC

d_call: NA
clone_size: medium-sized
v_call: TRBV7-9
j_call: TRBJ2-7
cdr3_aa: CASSSPYASASSYEQYF
cdr3_nt: TGTGCCAGCAGTTCTCCGTATGCTAGCGCGAGCTCCTACGAGCAGTACTTC

d_call: NA
clone_size: NA
v_call: TRBV7-9
j_call: TRBJ1-1
cdr3_aa: CASSLYPREAFF
cdr3_nt: TGTGCCAGCAGCTTATATCCGAGGGAAGCTTTCTTT

d_call: NA
clone_size: NA
v_call: TRBV5-8
j_call: TRBJ1-2
cdr3_aa: CASSSSTRSYGYTF
cdr3_nt: TGTGCCAGCAGCTCGTCGACCCGGAGCTATGGCTACACCTTC

d_call: TRBD1
clone_size: NA
v_call: TRBV11-2
j_call: TRBJ2-2
cdr3_aa: CASSPLTGGLDTGELFF
cdr3_nt: TGTGCCAGCAGCCCCTTGACAGGGGGCTTGGACACCGGGGAGCTGTTTTTT

d_call: TRBD1
clone_size: NA
v_call: TRBV2
j_call: TRBJ2-7
cdr3_aa: CASRGQGQVPYEQYF
cdr3_nt: TGTGCCAGCAGGGGACAGGGGCAAGTGCCTTACGAGCAGTACTTC

d_call: TRBD1
clone_size: NA
v_call: TRBV13
j_call: TRBJ2-7
cdr3_aa: CASSARTGGYEQYF
cdr3_nt: TGTGCCAGCAGCGCCCGGACAGGGGGTTACGAGCAGTACTTC

d_call: NA
clone_size: NA
v_call: TRBV28
j_call: TRBJ2-3
cdr3_aa: CASAPTGVYADTQYF
cdr3_nt: TGTGCCAGCGCCCCGACCGGGGTTTACGCAGATACGCAGTATTTT

d_call: TRBD2
clone_size: NA
v_call: TRBV12-5
j_call: TRBJ2-1
cdr3_aa: CASGLAPLAGGINEQFF
cdr3_nt: TGTGCTAGTGGTTTGGCACCCCTGGCGGGAGGGATCAATGAGCAGTTCTTC

d_call: TRBD1
clone_size: NA
v_call: TRBV7-2
j_call: TRBJ2-7
cdr3_aa: CASSLEQGAGYEQYF
cdr3_nt: TGTGCCAGCAGCTTAGAACAGGGGGCTGGGTACGAGCAGTACTTC

d_call: NA
clone_size: NA
v_call: TRBV10-2
j_call: TRBJ1-6
cdr3_aa: CASSELGASPLHF
cdr3_nt: TGCGCCAGCAGTGAATTGGGGGCTTCACCCCTCCACTTT

d_call: TRBD1
clone_size: NA
v_call: TRBV5-4
j_call: TRBJ1-2
cdr3_aa: CASSFGTGGGYTF
cdr3_nt: TGTGCCAGCAGCTTCGGGACAGGGGGTGGCTACACCTTC

d_call: NA
clone_size: NA
v_call: TRBV9
j_call: TRBJ1-1
cdr3_aa: CASSVMGGDTEAFF
cdr3_nt: TGTGCCAGCAGCGTAATGGGGGGGGATACTGAAGCTTTCTTT

d_call: NA
clone_size: few
v_call: TRBV6-1
j_call: TRBJ1-2
cdr3_aa: CASSEGGRGTGGYTF
cdr3_nt: TGTGCCAGCAGTGAAGGAGGGCGGGGGACCGGAGGCTACACCTTC

d_call: NA
clone_size: NA
v_call: TRBV18
j_call: TRBJ2-5
cdr3_aa: CASSPMGQETQYF
cdr3_nt: TGTGCCAGCTCACCAATGGGGCAGGAGACCCAGTACTTC

d_call: NA
clone_size: few
v_call: TRBV10-3
j_call: TRBJ2-1
cdr3_aa: CAVSGVNEQFF
cdr3_nt: TGTGCCGTATCAGGGGTGAATGAGCAGTTCTTC

d_call: TRBD1
clone_size: NA
v_call: TRBV29-1
j_call: TRBJ2-7
cdr3_aa: CSVLDRAYEQYF
cdr3_nt: TGCAGCGTTCTGGACAGGGCCTACGAGCAGTACTTC